These 11 T cell receptor beta chains came from one sample sequenced in a study of T cells in Graves' hyperthyroidism and ophthalmopathy. The CDR3 regions of TCR beta were amplified from RNA transcripts. When the TCR CDR3 underwent first-round RT-PCR, the HTBI primer set was used. TCRdb reanalysed the multiplex PCR reads using MiXCR and keeps one entry per CDR3 protein. Of roughly 500,000 distinct CDR3 sequences listed, 40% to 50% are singletons. Sequencing was done on a sample of peripheral blood or thyroid tissue (not recorded which). The receptors were gathered from an adult woman with Graves' disease, either hyperthyroidism or ophthalmopathy (not recorded which).

This chain joins TRBV7-8 and TRBJ2-2; perhaps TRBD1 as D (6 bases). CDR1 is SGHVS and CDR2 is FQNEAQ in the germline V gene. V was pared by 5 bases and J by 6 bases, with 13 bases between. The CDR3 is made up of 14 amino acids. Here the CDR3 DNA reads TGTGCCAGCAGCCTACAGGGTAGATCCGGGGAGCTGTTTTTT. Translation: CASSLQGRSGELFF.

The sample holds one count of this clonotype. This may stem from a read error, because a much larger clone lies one nucleotide away. The gene calls are TRBV20-1 and TRBJ2-7, with TRBD2 identical over 7 bases. This CDR3 region has 15 residues. V lost 0 bases to trimming and J lost 12 bases; unmatched junction nucleotides: 17. From germline, CDR1 is DFQATT and CDR2 SNEGSKA (reference sequence). The CDR3 coding sequence is TGCAGTGCTAGAGATAGGGTTCGCGGGAGTGCCCCGTCGTACTTC. Translating gives CSARDRVRGSAPSYF.

Turning to this clonotype: This may be a read error: a much more frequent sequence differs by one nucleotide. This sequence joins TRBV19 and TRBJ2-7; possibly TRBD2 for D (6 bases). This CDR3 spans 13 amino acids. Germline lookup yields CDR1 LNHDA and CDR2 SQIVND (reference sequence). V lost 9 bases to trimming and J lost 3 bases, with 15 bases between them. The CDR3, as DNA: TGTGCCAGCAGCTGGGACGGGGGCTACGAGCAGTACTTC. Residues: CASSWDGGYEQYF.

This chain joins TRBV10-3 and TRBJ2-7; TRBD2 agrees at 9 bases. V lost 3 bases and J lost 1; bases outside the gene matches: 4. CDR1 ENHRY and CDR2 SYGVKD come from the germline V gene. This CDR3 region has 15 residues. CDR3 DNA sequence: TGTGCCATCAGTGATTGGAGCGGGGGGTCCTACGAGCAGTACTTC. The encoded protein is CAISDWSGGSYEQYF.

This sequence joins TRBV28 and TRBJ1-2; maybe TRBD1 (5 bases). Germline V gene data show CDR1 as MDHEN and CDR2 as SYDVKM. The CDR3 is 14 residues long. Deletions cut 3 bases from V and 6 bases from J, with 14 bases between. CDR3 coding DNA: TGTGCCAGCAGTTTTGGGTCCCAGGGTGATGGCTACACCTTC. Translation: CASSFGSQGDGYTF.

This clonotype was observed at least ten times. The chain employs TRBV29-1 and TRBJ2-7; TRBD2 agrees at 8 bases. CDR3 length: 13 residues. After removal of 7 bases from V and 3 bases from J, the junction contained 8 bases not matched to a gene. Germline V CDR1 and CDR2: SQVTM, ANQGSEA. CDR3 protein: CSARGAGVYEQYF. CDR3 in DNA: TGCAGCGCTCGAGGAGCGGGAGTCTACGAGCAGTACTTC.

The chain links TRBV29-1 to TRBJ2-7; 9 positions match TRBD1. CDR1 SQVTM and CDR2 ANQGSEA come from the germline V gene. The ends lost 3 bases at V and 3 bases at J; junction bases unmatched: 6. The CDR3 covers 14 residues. The CDR3 loop reads CSVEPGQGLYEQYF. The CDR3 DNA reads TGCAGCGTTGAGCCGGGACAGGGACTCTACGAGCAGTACTTC.

This rearrangement joins TRBV6-5 to TRBJ2-7; unclear D gene. The CDR3 runs to 14 residues. In germline, CDR1 is MNHEY, CDR2 SVGAGI. Between the trimmed V and J ends, which lost 11 bases and 0 bases, there was a span of 17 bases. In DNA, the CDR3 is TGTGCCGCTCGGGCGGCAGTGGGCTCCTACGAGCAGTACTTC. Its translation is CAARAAVGSYEQYF.

This clonotype was detected only a few times. CDR3 nucleotide sequence: TGTGCCAGCCGGCCGGGACAGGGGAGGAACCAGCCCCAGCATTTT. This codes for CASRPGQGRNQPQHF. The chain links TRBV7-9 to TRBJ1-5; 10 bases fit TRBD1. Germline CDR1 reads SEHNR; CDR2 reads FQNEAQ (reference sequence). After removal of 8 bases from V and 7 bases from J, the junction contained 11 bases not matched to a gene. The CDR3 has 15 residues.

The chain combines TRBV7-9 with TRBJ2-7; the D is unclear. The CDR3 totals 13 residues. With 6 bases removed from V and 2 bases from J, the gap between germline ends came to 11 bases. CDR1 SEHNR and CDR2 FQNEAQ come from the germline V gene (reference sequence). CDR3 loop: CASRKSGAYEQYF. The DNA for the CDR3 is TGTGCCAGCAGAAAATCGGGTGCCTACGAGCAGTACTTC.

CDR3 DNA: TGTGCCAGCAGCCACCGGGACCTGAACACTGAAGCTTTCTTT. Protein product: CASSHRDLNTEAFF. The rearrangement links TRBV7-9 to TRBJ1-1, with D maybe TRBD1 (5 bases). The V gene's germline CDR1 is SEHNR and CDR2 FQNEAQ (reference sequence). Trimming cost V 5 bases and J 0 bases, with 10 bases left between them. The CDR3 is made up of 14 amino acids.